This TCR beta chain appears in the sequencing data of a study of a mutant IDH1 vaccine in newly diagnosed glioma. Worth noting for this clone: What it recognizes is unknown.

With 7 bases removed from V and 5 bases from J, the gap between germline ends came to 10 bases. This CDR3 has 11 amino acids. The germline V gene has CDR1 SQVTM and CDR2 ANQGSEA. The time point is: week 5, during vaccination. Doses consisted of 300 ug of mutant IDH1 20-mer peptide each, paired with topical imiquimod. TCRdb's copy holds only in-frame clones and misses some; the assay was immunoSEQ multiplex PCR. Here the sample spans 27,000 or so clones, approximately 79% being singletons. V usage is TRBV29-1 and J usage is TRBJ2-3; D is undetermined. The clonotype was recovered from a man aged 35 to 55 with glioma. Some clones in this sample may be carry-over from other donors' samples. The material sequenced was PBMCs, taken from a glioma patient whose treatment included an IDH1 peptide vaccine. The CDR3 nucleotides are TGCAGCGGAAGGTACGGAGATACGCAGTATTTT. This codes for CSGRYGDTQYF.